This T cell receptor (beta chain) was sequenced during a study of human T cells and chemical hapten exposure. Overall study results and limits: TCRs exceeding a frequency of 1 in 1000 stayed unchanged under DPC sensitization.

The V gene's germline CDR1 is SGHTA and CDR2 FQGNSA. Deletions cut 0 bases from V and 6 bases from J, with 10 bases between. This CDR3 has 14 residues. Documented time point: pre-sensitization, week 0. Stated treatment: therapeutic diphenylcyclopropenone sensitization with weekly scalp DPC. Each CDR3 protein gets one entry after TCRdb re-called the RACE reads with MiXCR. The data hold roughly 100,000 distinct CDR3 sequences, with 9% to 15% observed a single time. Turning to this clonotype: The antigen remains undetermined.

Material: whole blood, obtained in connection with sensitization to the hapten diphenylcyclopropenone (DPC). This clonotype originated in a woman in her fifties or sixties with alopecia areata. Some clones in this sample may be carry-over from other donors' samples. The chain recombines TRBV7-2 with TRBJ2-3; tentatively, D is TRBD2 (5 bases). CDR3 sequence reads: CASSLAPSWDTQYF. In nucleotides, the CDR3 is TGTGCCAGCAGCTTAGCCCCTAGCTGGGATACGCAGTATTTT.